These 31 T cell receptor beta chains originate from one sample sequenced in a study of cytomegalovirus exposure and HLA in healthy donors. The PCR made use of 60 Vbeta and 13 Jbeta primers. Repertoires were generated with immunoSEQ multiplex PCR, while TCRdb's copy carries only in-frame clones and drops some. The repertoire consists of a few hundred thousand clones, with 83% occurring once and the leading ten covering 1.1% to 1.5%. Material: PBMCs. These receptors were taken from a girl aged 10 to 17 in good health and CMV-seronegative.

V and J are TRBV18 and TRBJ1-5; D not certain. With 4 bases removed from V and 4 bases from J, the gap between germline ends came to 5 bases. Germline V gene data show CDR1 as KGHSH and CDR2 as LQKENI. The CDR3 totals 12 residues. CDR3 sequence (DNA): TGTGCCAGCTCACGCGGGAATCAGCCCCAGCATTTT. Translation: CASSRGNQPQHF. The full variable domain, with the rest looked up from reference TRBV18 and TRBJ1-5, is NAGVMQNPRHLVRRRGQEARLRCSPMKGHSHVYWYRQLPEEGLKFMVYLQKENIIDESGMPKERFSAEFPKEGPSILRIQQVVRGDSAAYFCASSRGNQPQHFGDGTRLSIL.

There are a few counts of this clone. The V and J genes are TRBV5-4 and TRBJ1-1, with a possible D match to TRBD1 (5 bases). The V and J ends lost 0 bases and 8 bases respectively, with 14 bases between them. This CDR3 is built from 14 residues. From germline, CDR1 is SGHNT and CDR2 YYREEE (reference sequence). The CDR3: CASSLVGGPREAFF. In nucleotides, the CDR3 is TGTGCCAGCAGCTTGGTCGGGGGACCCCGGGAAGCTTTCTTT.

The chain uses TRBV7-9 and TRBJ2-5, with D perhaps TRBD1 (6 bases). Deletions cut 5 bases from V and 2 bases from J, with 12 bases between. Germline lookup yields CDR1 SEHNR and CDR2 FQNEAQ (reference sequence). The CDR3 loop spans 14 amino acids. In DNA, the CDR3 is TGTGCCAGCAGCACAGGGACATCGCAAGAGACCCAGTACTTC. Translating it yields CASSTGTSQETQYF.

The CDR3 bases are TGCGCCAGCAGCCTAGTGAACACCGGGGAGCTGTTTTTT. The encoded protein is CASSLVNTGELFF. V gene TRBV5-1 combines with J gene TRBJ2-2; no clear D. Trimming took off 4 bases at V and 1 base at J, with 5 bases between the two ends. This CDR3 region has 13 residues. From germline, CDR1 is SGHRS and CDR2 YFSETQ.

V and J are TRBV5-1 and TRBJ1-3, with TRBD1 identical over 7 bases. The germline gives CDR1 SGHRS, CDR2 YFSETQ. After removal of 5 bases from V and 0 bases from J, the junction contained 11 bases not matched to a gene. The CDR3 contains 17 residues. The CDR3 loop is CASSYNRGALSGNTIYF. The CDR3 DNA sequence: TGCGCCAGCAGTTACAACAGGGGAGCGCTCTCTGGAAACACCATATATTTT. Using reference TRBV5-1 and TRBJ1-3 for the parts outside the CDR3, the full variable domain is KAGVTQTPRYLIKTRGQQVTLSCSPISGHRSVSWYQQTPGQGLQFLFEYFSETQRNKGNFPGRFSGRQFSNSRSEMNVSTLELGDSALYLCASSYNRGALSGNTIYFGEGSWLTVV.

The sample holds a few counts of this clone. The CDR3, as DNA: TGCGCCAGCAGCCCAGATATGGCAGGGAACGGGGAGCAGTTCTTC. Encoded protein: CASSPDMAGNGEQFF. The chain is built from TRBV4-3 and TRBJ2-1; the D gene is possibly TRBD1 (5 bases). V lost 4 bases and J 10 bases, leaving 20 bases between the germline ends. Germline CDR1 LGHNA, CDR2 YSLEER. The CDR3 consists of 15 residues.

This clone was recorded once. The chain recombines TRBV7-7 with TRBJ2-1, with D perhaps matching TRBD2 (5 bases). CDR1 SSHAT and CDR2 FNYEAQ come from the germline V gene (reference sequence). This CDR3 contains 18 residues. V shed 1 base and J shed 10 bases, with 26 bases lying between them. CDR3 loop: CASSLGPAVEVPQGEQFF. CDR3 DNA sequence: TGTGCCAGCAGCTTAGGCCCCGCGGTGGAGGTCCCCCAAGGGGAGCAGTTCTTC.

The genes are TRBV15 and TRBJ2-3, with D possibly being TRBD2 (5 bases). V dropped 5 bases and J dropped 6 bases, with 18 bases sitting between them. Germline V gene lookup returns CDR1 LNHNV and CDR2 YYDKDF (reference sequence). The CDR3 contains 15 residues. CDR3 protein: CATSLGLITQDTQYF. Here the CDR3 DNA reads TGTGCCACCAGCTTAGGACTTATCACACAGGATACGCAGTATTTT.

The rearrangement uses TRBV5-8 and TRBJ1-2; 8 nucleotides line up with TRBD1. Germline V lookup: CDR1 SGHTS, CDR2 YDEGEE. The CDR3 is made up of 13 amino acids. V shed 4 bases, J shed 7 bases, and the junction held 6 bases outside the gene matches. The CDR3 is CASSPGQGRGYTF. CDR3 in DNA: TGTGCCAGCAGCCCCGGACAGGGACGTGGCTACACCTTC.

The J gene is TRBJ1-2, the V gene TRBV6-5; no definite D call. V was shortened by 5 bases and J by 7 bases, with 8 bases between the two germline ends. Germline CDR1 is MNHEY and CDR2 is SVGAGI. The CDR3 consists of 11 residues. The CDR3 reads CASSDIFGYTF. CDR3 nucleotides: TGTGCCAGCAGTGACATTTTTGGCTACACCTTC.

CDR3 loop: CSVESSRRPNEQFF. The CDR3 nucleotides are TGCAGCGTTGAATCTTCGCGCAGGCCTAATGAGCAGTTCTTC. This rearrangement joins TRBV29-1 to TRBJ2-1; no clear D. With 2 bases removed from V and 7 bases from J, the gap between germline ends came to 15 bases. The CDR3 consists of 14 residues. Germline CDR1 and CDR2: SQVTM and ANQGSEA.

The CDR3 sequence is CASSSGQGAYEQYF. The CDR3 nucleotides read TGCGCCAGCAGCTCAGGACAGGGGGCCTACGAGCAGTACTTC. This chain links TRBV5-1 with TRBJ2-7; 10 bases fit TRBD1. V gave up 3 bases and J gave up 2 bases; unmatched junction bases: 2. Germline lookup yields CDR1 SGHRS and CDR2 YFSETQ. This CDR3 contains 14 residues.

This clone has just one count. The CDR3, as DNA: TGTGCCAGCAGTCTCAAGCCCCCCACTGAAGCTTTCTTT. It is translated as CASSLKPPTEAFF. The rearrangement joins TRBV27 to TRBJ1-1; D is undetermined. Trimming pared 5 bases from V and 4 bases from J, leaving 11 bases between. The CDR3 is made up of 13 amino acids. Germline lookup yields CDR1 MNHEY and CDR2 SMNVEV (reference sequence).

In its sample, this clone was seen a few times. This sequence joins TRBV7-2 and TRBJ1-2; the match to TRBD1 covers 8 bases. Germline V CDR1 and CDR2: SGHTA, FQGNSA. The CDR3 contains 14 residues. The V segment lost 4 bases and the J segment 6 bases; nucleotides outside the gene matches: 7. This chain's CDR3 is CASSSRQGRDGYTF. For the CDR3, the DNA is TGTGCCAGCAGCTCCCGACAGGGGCGAGATGGCTACACCTTC.

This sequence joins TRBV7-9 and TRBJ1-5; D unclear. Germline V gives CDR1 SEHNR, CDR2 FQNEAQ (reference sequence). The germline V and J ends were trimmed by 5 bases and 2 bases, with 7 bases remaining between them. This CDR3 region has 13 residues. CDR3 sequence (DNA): TGTGCCAGCAGCCGCAGTGGCAATCAGCCCCAGCATTTT. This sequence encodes CASSRSGNQPQHF.

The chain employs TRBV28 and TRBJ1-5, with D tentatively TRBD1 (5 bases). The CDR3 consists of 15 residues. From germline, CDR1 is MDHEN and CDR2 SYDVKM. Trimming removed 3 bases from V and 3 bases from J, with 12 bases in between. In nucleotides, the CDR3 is TGTGCCAGCAGTTTGAGACAGACACTCAATCAGCCCCAGCATTTT. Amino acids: CASSLRQTLNQPQHF. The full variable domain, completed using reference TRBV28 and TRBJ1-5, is DVKVTQSSRYLVKRTGEKVFLECVQDMDHENMFWYRQDPGLGLRLIYFSYDVKMKEKGDIPEGYSVSREKKERFSLILESASTNQTSMYLCASSLRQTLNQPQHFGDGTRLSIL.

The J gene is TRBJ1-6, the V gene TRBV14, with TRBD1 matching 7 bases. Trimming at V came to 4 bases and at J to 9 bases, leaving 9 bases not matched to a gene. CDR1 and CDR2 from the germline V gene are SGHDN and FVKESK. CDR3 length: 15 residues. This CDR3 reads CASSPLTGVVSPLHF. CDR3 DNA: TGTGCCAGCAGCCCACTAACAGGGGTTGTTTCACCCCTCCACTTT.

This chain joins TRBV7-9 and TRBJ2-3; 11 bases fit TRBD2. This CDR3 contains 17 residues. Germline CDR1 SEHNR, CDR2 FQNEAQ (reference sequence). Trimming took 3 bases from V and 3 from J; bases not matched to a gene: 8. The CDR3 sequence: CASSLGLLAGDTDTQYF. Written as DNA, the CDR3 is TGTGCCAGCAGCTTGGGCCTACTAGCGGGAGATACAGATACGCAGTATTTT.

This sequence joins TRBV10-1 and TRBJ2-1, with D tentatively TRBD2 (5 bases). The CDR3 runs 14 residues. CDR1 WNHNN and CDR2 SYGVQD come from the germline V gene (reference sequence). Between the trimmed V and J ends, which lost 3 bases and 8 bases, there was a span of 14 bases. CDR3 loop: CASSEGLAVDEQFF. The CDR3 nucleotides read TGCGCCAGCAGTGAAGGTCTAGCTGTCGATGAGCAGTTCTTC.

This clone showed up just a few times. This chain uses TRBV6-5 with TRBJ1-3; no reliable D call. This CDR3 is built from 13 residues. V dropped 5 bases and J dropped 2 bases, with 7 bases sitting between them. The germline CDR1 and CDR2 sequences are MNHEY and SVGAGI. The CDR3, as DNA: TGTGCCAGCAGTCCGGGGACTGGAAACACCATATATTTT. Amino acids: CASSPGTGNTIYF.

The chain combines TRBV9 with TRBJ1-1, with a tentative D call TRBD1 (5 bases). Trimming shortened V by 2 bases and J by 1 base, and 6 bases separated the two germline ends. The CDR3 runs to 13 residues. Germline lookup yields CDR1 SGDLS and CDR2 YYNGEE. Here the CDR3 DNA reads TGTGCCAGCAGCGTGACAGCGAACACTGAAGCTTTCTTT. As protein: CASSVTANTEAFF.

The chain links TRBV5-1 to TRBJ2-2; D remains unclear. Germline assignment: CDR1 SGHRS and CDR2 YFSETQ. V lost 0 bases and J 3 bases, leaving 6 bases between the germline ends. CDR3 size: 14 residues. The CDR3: CASSLVTDTGELFF. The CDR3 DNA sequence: TGCGCCAGCAGCTTGGTTACAGACACCGGGGAGCTGTTTTTT.

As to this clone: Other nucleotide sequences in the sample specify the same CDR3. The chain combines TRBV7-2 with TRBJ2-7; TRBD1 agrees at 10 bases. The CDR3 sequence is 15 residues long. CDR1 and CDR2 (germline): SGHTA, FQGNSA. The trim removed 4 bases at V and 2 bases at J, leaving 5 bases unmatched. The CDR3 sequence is CASSSGQGGTYEQYF. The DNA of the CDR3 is TGTGCCAGCAGCTCAGGACAGGGGGGTACCTACGAGCAGTACTTC. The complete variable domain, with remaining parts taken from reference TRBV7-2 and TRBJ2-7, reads GAGVSQSPSNKVTEKGKDVELRCDPISGHTALYWYRQSLGQGLEFLIYFQGNSAPDKSGLPSDRFSAERTGGSVSTLTIQRTQQEDSAVYLCASSSGQGGTYEQYFGPGTRLTVT.

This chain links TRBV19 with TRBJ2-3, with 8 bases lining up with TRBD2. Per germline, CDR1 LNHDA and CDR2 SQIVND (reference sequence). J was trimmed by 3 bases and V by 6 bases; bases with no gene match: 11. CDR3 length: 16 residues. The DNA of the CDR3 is TGTGCCAGTAGCCCATGGGCCGGGAGGGGTACAGATACGCAGTATTTT. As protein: CASSPWAGRGTDTQYF.

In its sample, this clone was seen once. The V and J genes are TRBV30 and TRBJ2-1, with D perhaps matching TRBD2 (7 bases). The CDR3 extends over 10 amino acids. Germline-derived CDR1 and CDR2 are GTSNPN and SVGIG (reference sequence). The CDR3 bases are TGTGCTGGGGGGGCGAATGAGCAGTTCTTC. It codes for CAGGANEQFF.

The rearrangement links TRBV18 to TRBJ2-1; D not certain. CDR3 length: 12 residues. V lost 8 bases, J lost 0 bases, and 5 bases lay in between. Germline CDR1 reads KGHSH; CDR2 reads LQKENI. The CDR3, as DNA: TGTGCCAGCCAGGCCTCCTACAATGAGCAGTTCTTC. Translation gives CASQASYNEQFF.

CDR3 protein: CASSPTGNENTIYF. For the CDR3, the DNA is TGTGCCAGCTCACCCACAGGGAACGAAAACACCATATATTTT. The chain joins TRBV18 to TRBJ1-3, with a weak D call TRBD1 (6 bases). The V end was cut by 3 bases, the J end by 6 bases, with 12 bases between. Germline values: CDR1 KGHSH, CDR2 LQKENI. There are 14 residues in the CDR3.

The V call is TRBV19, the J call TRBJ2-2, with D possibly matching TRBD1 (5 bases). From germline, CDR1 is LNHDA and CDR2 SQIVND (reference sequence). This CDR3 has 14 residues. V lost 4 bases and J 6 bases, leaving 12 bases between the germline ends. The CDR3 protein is CASSKGFLAGELFF. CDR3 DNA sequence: TGTGCCAGTAGTAAGGGGTTTTTGGCCGGGGAGCTGTTTTTT.

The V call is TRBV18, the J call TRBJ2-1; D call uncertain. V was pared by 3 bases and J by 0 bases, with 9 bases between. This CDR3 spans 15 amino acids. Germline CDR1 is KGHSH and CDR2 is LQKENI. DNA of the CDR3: TGTGCCAGCTCACCCTCTATGAGCTCCTACAATGAGCAGTTCTTC. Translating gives CASSPSMSSYNEQFF.

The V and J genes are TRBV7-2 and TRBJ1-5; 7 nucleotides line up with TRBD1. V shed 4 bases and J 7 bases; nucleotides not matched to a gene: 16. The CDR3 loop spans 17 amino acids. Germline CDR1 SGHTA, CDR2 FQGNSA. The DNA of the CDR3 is TGTGCCAGCAGCTCCTACGGCAGGGGGTTTGGGGACCAGCCCCAGCATTTT. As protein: CASSSYGRGFGDQPQHF.

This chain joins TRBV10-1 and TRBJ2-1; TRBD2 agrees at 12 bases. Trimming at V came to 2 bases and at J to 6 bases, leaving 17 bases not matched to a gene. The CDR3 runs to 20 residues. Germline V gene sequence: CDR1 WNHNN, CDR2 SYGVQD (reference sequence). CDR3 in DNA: TGCGCCAGCAGTGAGGGGTCTAGCGGGAGGGCCTCGTACCATTTCAATGAGCAGTTCTTC. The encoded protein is CASSEGSSGRASYHFNEQFF.